These 3 T cell receptor beta chains share one sample of origin, sequenced in a study of early T cells in non-severe SARS-CoV-2 infection. TCRdb ran MiXCR on the 5' RACE reads and lists one entry per CDR3 protein. The table lists 75,000 to 95,000 distinct CDR3 sequences, around 16% of them singletons. The starting material was whole blood, obtained at baseline. Receptor source: an adult who was a healthcare worker with PCR-confirmed SARS-CoV-2 infection or an uninfected control (not recorded which).

This clonotype turned up a few times. The chain carries TRBV10-3 and TRBJ2-5; D call uncertain. The V gene lost 7 bases and the J gene lost 1 base, with 7 bases spanning the gap. Per the germline V gene, CDR1 is ENHRY and CDR2 is SYGVKD. CDR3 size: 12 residues. Written as DNA, the CDR3 is TGTGCCATCAAGGGCCCCCAAGAGACCCAGTACTTC. Its protein is CAIKGPQETQYF.

V gene TRBV20-1 combines with J gene TRBJ2-7; 12 nucleotides match TRBD2. Germline V CDR1 and CDR2: DFQATT, SNEGSKA (reference sequence). With 7 bases clipped from V and 3 bases from J, the junction kept 13 bases outside the gene matches. This CDR3 is 16 amino acids long. CDR3 sequence: CSDPTSGSPPHYEQYF. In DNA, the CDR3 is TGCAGTGACCCGACTAGCGGGAGCCCACCACACTACGAGCAGTACTTC.

This clonotype was seen a few times. The CDR3 region is CASSIEGSYTQYF. The CDR3 DNA reads TGTGCCAGTAGTATTGAGGGGTCATATACGCAGTATTTT. The chain uses TRBV19 and TRBJ2-3; either TRBD1 or TRBD2 may supply D (5 bases each). The germline V and J ends were trimmed by 3 bases and 7 bases, with 11 bases remaining between them. CDR1 and CDR2 from the germline V gene are LNHDA and SQIVND (reference sequence). The CDR3 extends over 13 amino acids.